Each of the 2 T cell receptor beta chains below was sequenced from the same sample in a study of cytomegalovirus exposure and HLA in healthy donors. The PCR made use of 60 Vbeta and 13 Jbeta primers. TCRdb keeps only in-frame clones here, not all; method: immunoSEQ multiplex PCR. The sample has roughly 120,000 clones. Sample: PBMCs. These receptors all stem from a man between 18 and 29 years old in good health and CMV-seronegative.

The rearrangement links TRBV14 to TRBJ2-6; 8 bases agree with TRBD1. The V segment lost 0 bases and the J segment 0 bases; nucleotides outside the gene matches: 4. Germline values: CDR1 SGHDN, CDR2 FVKESK. This CDR3 contains 18 residues. CDR3 protein: CASSQDRGRSSGANVLTF. CDR3 bases: TGTGCCAGCAGCCAAGACAGGGGGCGGTCCTCTGGGGCCAACGTCCTGACTTTC.

This chain links TRBV7-9 with TRBJ1-2, with D possibly matching TRBD1 (5 bases). The CDR3 sequence is 14 residues long. The V end was cut by 1 base, the J end by 2 bases, with 8 bases between. From germline, CDR1 is SEHNR and CDR2 FQNEAQ (reference sequence). CDR3 sequence reads: CASSLVGGNYGYTF. CDR3 bases: TGTGCCAGCAGCTTAGTTGGGGGGAACTATGGCTACACCTTC.